This record concerns one T cell receptor beta chain sequence. Its antigen is unknown. The CDR3 consists of 18 residues. V was pared by 4 bases and J by 7 bases, with 17 bases of the junction left unmatched. Germline CDR1 is ENHRY and CDR2 is SYGVKD. This sample was taken from a study of cytomegalovirus exposure and HLA in healthy donors. Study results and limitations: Most subjects had HLA-A and HLA-B alleles reportedly predicted accurately by TCR beta sequences.

PCR involved 60 Vbeta and 13 Jbeta primers. Clones were read by immunoSEQ multiplex PCR, and TCRdb kept only the in-frame ones, dropping some. The top ten clones hold about 1.7% of a sample with about 150,000 clones, roughly 85% of them seen once. The clonotype was recovered from a woman aged 25-40 years in good health and CMV-seronegative. Input material: PBMCs. This chain uses TRBV10-3 with TRBJ2-1; TRBD2 matches 9 bases. The CDR3 reads CAISGSGSSGAPGNEQFF. The CDR3 DNA sequence: TGTGCCATCAGTGGGAGTGGGTCTAGCGGGGCGCCAGGGAATGAGCAGTTCTTC.